This TCR beta chain derives from a study of blood T cell repertoires in COVID-19. On the study more broadly: COVID-19 samples collected from the United States, Italy and Spain covered acute and convalescent phases. T cells, B-cell-depleted T cells, or PBMCs provided the cDNA or gDNA that served as material.

This CDR3 region has 15 residues. CDR1 and CDR2 from the germline V gene are SGDLS and YYNGEE. Trimming removed 0 bases at V and 1 base at J, with 10 bases between. Seattle patients were enrolled during active infection and followed longitudinally. In the original processing: The authors estimated nucleated cell counts from reference gene primer amplification. Method: immunoSEQ multiplex PCR; TCRdb's copy keeps in-frame clones and lacks some. The D gene and trimming were derived from the DNA, and the V and J assignments and clone size from that table. This table holds fewer than 250,000 clones, roughly 82% found once.

The genes are TRBV9 and TRBJ1-1; D call uncertain. The receptor was isolated from a woman between 55 and 75 years old with COVID-19, enrolled during active disease. The sequencing input was peripheral blood. The CDR3 loop is CASSVAPGRNTEAFF. The CDR3 coding sequence is TGTGCCAGCAGCGTAGCCCCAGGAAGGAACACTGAAGCTTTCTTT.